The source of this T cell receptor beta chain is a study of Graves' ophthalmopathy and Graves' hyperthyroidism. Study outcomes and limitations: Most thyroid-expanded clonotypes exceeding 0.001 frequency were also found in blood.

Researchers took RNA transcripts and amplified TCR beta CDR3 regions from them. RT-PCR with HTBI primers came first, then second-round multiplex PCR. One entry per CDR3 protein, called by TCRdb with MiXCR from the multiplex PCR reads. The sample lists hundreds of thousands of distinct CDR3 sequences; over 20% were seen once. This clonotype was recorded many times. The antigen remains unidentified. Germline V gene data show CDR1 as LNHNV and CDR2 as YYDKDF (reference sequence). The CDR3 is 18 residues long. V gave up 7 bases and J gave up 2 bases, with 26 bases separating them. This sequence originates from a woman in her late teens or twenties with stable Graves' hyperthyroidism. Some clones in this sample may be carry-over from other donors' samples. Material: peripheral blood. The chain employs TRBV15 and TRBJ1-1; weak D call: TRBD1 (5 bases). The CDR3 reads CATTPVFKPYGHNTEAFF. CDR3 DNA sequence: TGTGCCACCACCCCGGTTTTCAAACCCTACGGACACAACACTGAAGCTTTCTTT. Looking up the rest from reference TRBV15 and TRBJ1-1 gives the full variable domain: DAMVIQNPRYQVTQFGKPVTLSCSQTLNHNVMYWYQQKSSQAPKLLFHYYDKDFNNEADTPDNFQSRRPNTSFCFLDIRSPGLGDTAMYLCATTPVFKPYGHNTEAFFGQGTRLTVV.